Below are 10 T cell receptor beta chains sequenced from a single sample in a study of blood T cell repertoires in COVID-19 (TCRdb year 2020). Library method: the immunoSEQ multiplex PCR assay. TCRdb's version of the immuneACCESS table is confined to in-frame rearrangements and falls short of the full clone set. An unresolved V gene accounts for under half of the shortfall where checked; the remainder is of unknown origin. The sample includes around 140,000 clones, with roughly 88% observed a single time. The top ten hold around 2.1% of the sample. The sequencing input was peripheral blood. These receptors were taken from a man in his sixties or seventies with active COVID-19.

The chain recombines TRBV7-9 with TRBJ1-5, with 9 bases that match TRBD1. Trimming took 5 bases from V and 4 from J; bases not matched to a gene: 6. The V gene's germline CDR1 is SEHNR and CDR2 FQNEAQ (reference sequence). This CDR3 region has 15 residues. The CDR3 is CASSGTGLGNQPQHF. Written as DNA, the CDR3 is TGTGCCAGCAGCGGGACAGGGCTGGGGAATCAGCCCCAGCATTTT.

CDR3 in DNA: TGTGCCAGCTCACCCCTACAGGGGCCCCAAGAGACCCAGTACTTC. Its protein is CASSPLQGPQETQYF. This chain joins TRBV18 and TRBJ2-5, with 7 nucleotides matching TRBD1. There are 15 residues in the CDR3. The trim removed 3 bases at V and 1 base at J, leaving 5 bases unmatched. CDR1 and CDR2 from the germline V gene are KGHSH and LQKENI. Using reference TRBV18 and TRBJ2-5 for the parts outside the CDR3, the full variable domain is NAGVMQNPRHLVRRRGQEARLRCSPMKGHSHVYWYRQLPEEGLKFMVYLQKENIIDESGMPKERFSAEFPKEGPSILRIQQVVRGDSAAYFCASSPLQGPQETQYFGPGTRLLVL.

The chain couples TRBV28 to TRBJ1-2; D gene uncertain. Trimming left V 5 bases short and J 1 base short, with 2 bases between. CDR1 is MDHEN and CDR2 is SYDVKM in the germline V gene. The CDR3 sequence is 11 residues long. In nucleotides, the CDR3 is TGTGCCAGCAGTCGTAACTATGGCTACACCTTC. Amino acid sequence: CASSRNYGYTF.

CDR3 loop: CASSLVWDRSTDTQYF. The DNA for the CDR3 is TGTGCCAGCAGTTTAGTGTGGGACAGGAGCACAGATACGCAGTATTTT. The genes are TRBV28 and TRBJ2-3, with 8 bases identical to TRBD1. Germline-derived CDR1 and CDR2 are MDHEN and SYDVKM. This CDR3 is 16 amino acids long. Unmatched junction bases numbered 4, after V lost 2 bases and J lost 0 bases.

This chain connects TRBV7-2 to TRBJ2-4, with a tentative D call TRBD1 (5 bases). CDR1 and CDR2 from the germline V gene are SGHTA and FQGNSA. The CDR3 is 13 residues long. The V gene lost 0 bases and the J gene lost 8 bases, with 8 bases spanning the gap. The DNA for the CDR3 is TGTGCCAGCAGCTTAGCCAGGGCAGACATTCAGTACTTC. This codes for CASSLARADIQYF.

V gene TRBV29-1 combines with J gene TRBJ1-2; 7 nucleotides align to TRBD1. CDR3 length: 12 residues. Germline assignment: CDR1 SQVTM and CDR2 ANQGSEA. The J segment lost 4 bases and the V segment lost 7 bases, leaving 6 bases of the junction unmatched. Written as DNA, the CDR3 is TGCAGCGGAGAGACAGGGTCCTATGGCTACACCTTC. Amino acid sequence: CSGETGSYGYTF.

This chain connects TRBV5-1 to TRBJ2-3, with 10 bases that match TRBD2. CDR3 size: 17 residues. V was pared by 7 bases and J by 4 bases, with 15 bases of the junction left unmatched. The germline V gene has CDR1 SGHRS and CDR2 YFSETQ. CDR3 amino acids: CASRKGASGSRPDTQYF. The CDR3, as DNA: TGCGCCAGCCGGAAGGGGGCTAGCGGGAGTCGCCCAGATACGCAGTATTTT.

The chain has TRBV5-6 and TRBJ2-4; TRBD1 aligns across 7 bases. The trim removed 1 base at V and 6 bases at J, leaving 4 bases unmatched. In germline, CDR1 is SGHDT, CDR2 YYEEEE. This CDR3 contains 14 residues. In DNA form, the CDR3 reads TGTGCCAGCAGCTTGACAGGGGCCCTAAACATTCAGTACTTC. This translates into CASSLTGALNIQYF. Complete variable domain (other parts from reference TRBV5-6 and TRBJ2-4): DAGVTQSPTHLIKTRGQQVTLRCSPKSGHDTVSWYQQALGQGPQFIFQYYEEEERQRGNFPDRFSGHQFPNYSSELNVNALLLGDSALYLCASSLTGALNIQYFGAGTRLSVL.

Only one count was recorded for this clone. The chain recombines TRBV5-6 with TRBJ2-7; 8 bases line up with TRBD2. Trimming cost V 7 bases and J 2 bases; bases outside gene matches: 14. Germline CDR1 and CDR2: SGHDT and YYEEEE. CDR3 length: 16 amino acids. The CDR3 sequence: CASSLRSGSKTYEQYF. The CDR3, as DNA: TGTGCCAGCTCTCTAAGGAGCGGGAGTAAGACCTACGAGCAGTACTTC.

The rearrangement uses TRBV21-1 and TRBJ2-5; no DNA check was done on the table's D call, TRBD1. TRBV21-1 is a pseudogene segment. CDR3 length: 14 amino acids. For the CDR3, the DNA is TGTGCCAGCAGCGAACAGGGGAAACTAGAGACCCAGTACTTC. Encoded protein: CASSEQGKLETQYF.